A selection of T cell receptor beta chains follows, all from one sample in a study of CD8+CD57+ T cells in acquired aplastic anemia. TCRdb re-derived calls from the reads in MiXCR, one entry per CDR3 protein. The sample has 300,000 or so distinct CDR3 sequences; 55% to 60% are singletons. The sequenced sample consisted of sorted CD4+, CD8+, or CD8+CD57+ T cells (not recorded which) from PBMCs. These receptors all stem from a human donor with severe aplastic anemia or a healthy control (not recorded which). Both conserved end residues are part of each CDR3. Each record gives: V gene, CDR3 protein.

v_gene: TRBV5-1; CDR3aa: CASSWTTSPYEQYF
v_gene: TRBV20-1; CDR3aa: CSATYSTEAFF
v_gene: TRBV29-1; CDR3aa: CSAGQGIEGYTF
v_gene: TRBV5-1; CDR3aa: CASSLVAGGYNEQFF
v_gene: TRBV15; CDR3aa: CATSRDWSTSGRASTDTQYF
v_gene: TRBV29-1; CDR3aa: CSVDGRVTEAFF
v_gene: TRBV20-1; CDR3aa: CSARDGWGGNEQYF
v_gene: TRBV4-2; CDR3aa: CASSQGVNQPQHF
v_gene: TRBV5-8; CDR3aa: CASSLDRQVGGYTF
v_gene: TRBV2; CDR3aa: CASSAQTGDQPQHF
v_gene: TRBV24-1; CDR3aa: CATSDPSGGSALNEQFF
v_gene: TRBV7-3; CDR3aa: CASSLTAGGYEQYF
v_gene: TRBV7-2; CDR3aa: CASSRAAPNYGYTF
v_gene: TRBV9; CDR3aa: CASSVDGPGVYTGELFF
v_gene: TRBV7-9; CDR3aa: CASSQQGAGGELFF
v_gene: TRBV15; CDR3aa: CATSRGGGGGNQPQHF
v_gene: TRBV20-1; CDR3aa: CSAATQHSSTQYF
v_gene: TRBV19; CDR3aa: CASMRTSGIRYNEQFF
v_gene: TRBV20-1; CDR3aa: CSGAPGTELTDTQYF
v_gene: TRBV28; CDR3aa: CASSSVRDRAYYGYTF
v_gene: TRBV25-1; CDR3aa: CASSEFPGQGRTNEKLFF
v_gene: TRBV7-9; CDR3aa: CASSLPGLDLDTQYF
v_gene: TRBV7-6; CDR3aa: CASSPNPYEQYF
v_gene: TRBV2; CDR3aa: CASDMDRAQETQYF
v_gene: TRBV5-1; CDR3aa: CASLASGSTGELFF
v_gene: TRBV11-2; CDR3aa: CASSFSAGLESPLHF
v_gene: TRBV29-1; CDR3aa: CSVGSTVYNEQFF
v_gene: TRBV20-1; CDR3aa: CSARGQGSSYEQYF
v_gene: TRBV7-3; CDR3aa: CASSFSQSDTQYF
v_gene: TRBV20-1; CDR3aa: CSAREARRAPNTGELFF
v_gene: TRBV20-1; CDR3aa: CSAASGQGETQYF
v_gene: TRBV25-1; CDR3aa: CASRSQNTEAFF
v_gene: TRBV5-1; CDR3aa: CASSLAAGLNTEAFF
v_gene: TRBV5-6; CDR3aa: CASSPQGREKLFF
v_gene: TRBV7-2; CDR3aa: CASSVLYNEQFFGPGTQYF
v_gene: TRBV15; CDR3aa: CATTPGGDGNYGYTF
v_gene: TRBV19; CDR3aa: CASSRDSGANVLTF
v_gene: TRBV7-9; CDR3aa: CASSFRTSGGVFGTQYF
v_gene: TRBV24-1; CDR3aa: CATSDPTEGVYGYTF
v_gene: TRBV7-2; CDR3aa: CASSFGTGFEQYF
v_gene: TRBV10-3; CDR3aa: CAISVRTGIYEQYF
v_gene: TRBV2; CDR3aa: CAIQTSEQETQYF
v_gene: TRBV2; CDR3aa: CASSQGVDTQYF
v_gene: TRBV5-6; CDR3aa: CASSLTGLGANVLTF
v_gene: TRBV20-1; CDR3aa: CSARMPSGPYEQYF
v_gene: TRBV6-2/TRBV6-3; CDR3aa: CASSYYGQIGANVLTF
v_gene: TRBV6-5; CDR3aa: CASSLTTESRTEAFF
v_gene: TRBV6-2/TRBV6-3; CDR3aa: CASSLTGLGGTQYF
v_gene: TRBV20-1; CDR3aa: CSASPDRGAFGGNYGYTF
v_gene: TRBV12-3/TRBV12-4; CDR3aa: CASGMGADTQYF
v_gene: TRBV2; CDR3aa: CASSGPTWTSLTDTQYF
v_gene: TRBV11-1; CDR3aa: CASSRGQGAETQYF
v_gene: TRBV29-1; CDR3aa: CSPTDSYEQYF
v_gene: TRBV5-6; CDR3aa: CASSLGTGNIEAFF
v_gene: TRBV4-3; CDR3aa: CASSQIPGQVGNGYTF